Following are 9 T cell receptor beta chains from one sample sequenced in a study of T cells after yellow fever vaccination. TCRdb reanalysed the 5' RACE reads using MiXCR and keeps one entry per CDR3 protein. The repertoire holds 150,000 or so distinct CDR3 sequences, with under 7.5% as singletons. The sample in question was CD4+ T cells sorted from PBMCs, obtained around 5 days after the first yellow fever vaccination. These receptors came from a man between 18 and 29 years old who received the YFV17D yellow fever vaccine.

This clonotype was detected many times. The genes are TRBV25-1 and TRBJ2-5; either TRBD1 or TRBD2 may supply D (5 bases each). Germline V gives CDR1 MGHDK, CDR2 SYGVNS. The CDR3 totals 16 residues. Trimming took 2 bases from V and 4 from J, leaving 17 bases between them. CDR3 DNA sequence: TGTGCCAGCAGTGAAGGAGGCAGGGTAGGCCGAGAGACCCAGTACTTC. Protein: CASSEGGRVGRETQYF.

This clonotype was recorded many times. The gene calls are TRBV12-3 or TRBV12-4 and TRBJ1-1; perhaps TRBD1 as D (5 bases). The CDR3 is 13 amino acids. The V end was cut by 7 bases, the J end by 2 bases, with 11 bases between. CDR3 in DNA: TGTGCCAGCAAACGGGACGGTAACACTGAAGCTTTCTTT. Translation: CASKRDGNTEAFF.

This clonotype was detected ten times or more. The genes are TRBV4-3 and TRBJ2-2, with 7 bases fitting TRBD2. Germline CDR1 and CDR2: LGHNA and YSLEER. The V segment lost 1 base and the J segment 0 bases; nucleotides outside the gene matches: 2. The CDR3 sequence is 16 residues long. Written as DNA, the CDR3 is TGCGCCAGCAGCCAAGTGGGGGGGGCGAACACCGGGGAGCTGTTTTTT. Its protein product is CASSQVGGANTGELFF.

This clonotype has at least ten counts. V usage is TRBV12-3 or TRBV12-4 and J usage is TRBJ2-7; TRBD2 might be the D (7 bases). The V gene lost 4 bases and the J gene lost 6 bases, with 22 bases spanning the gap. The CDR3 consists of 16 residues. CDR3 nucleotide sequence: TGTGCCAGCAGTTCCTGGGGGGGGCGCGGGTCTGTCGAGCAGTACGTC. This codes for CASSSWGGRGSVEQYV.

This clonotype has at least ten counts. The V gene is TRBV11-1, the J gene TRBJ2-2, with TRBD2 identical over 8 bases. CDR1 is SGHAT and CDR2 is FQDESV in the germline V gene (reference sequence). Unmatched junction bases numbered 7, after V lost 7 bases and J lost 3 bases. The CDR3 is 15 residues long. The CDR3 sequence: CASTPSGGYTGELFF. For the CDR3, the DNA is TGTGCCAGCACCCCGTCGGGGGGGTACACCGGGGAGCTGTTTTTT.

A few counts support this clonotype. The chain carries TRBV20-1 and TRBJ1-2; the D is unclear. V was pared by 3 bases and J by 1 base, with 12 bases between. From germline, CDR1 is DFQATT and CDR2 SNEGSKA (reference sequence). The CDR3 covers 14 residues. CDR3 sequence: CSASKPPLNYGYTF. The CDR3 DNA follows: TGCAGTGCTAGTAAACCACCTCTTAACTATGGCTACACCTTC.

The chain is built from TRBV7-2 and TRBJ2-3; D is uncertain. Looked up from germline, CDR1 is SGHTA and CDR2 is FQGNSA. With 8 bases removed from V and 4 bases from J, the gap between germline ends came to 13 bases. This CDR3 comprises 13 residues. The CDR3 region has the DNA TGTGCCAGCGGGTACTTAGCTTCAGATACGCAGTATTTT. Its translation is CASGYLASDTQYF.

This clonotype was counted at least ten times. V gene TRBV4-1 combines with J gene TRBJ1-5; 9 bases map to TRBD1. Germline assignment: CDR1 MGHRA and CDR2 YSYEKL. V lost 0 bases to trimming and J lost 9 bases; unmatched junction nucleotides: 9. The length of the CDR3 is 16 residues. CDR3 sequence (DNA): TGCGCCAGCAGCCAAGATATGGGACAGGGTATGAGGCCCCAGCATTTT. It codes for CASSQDMGQGMRPQHF.

This clonotype has a count of ten or more. The J gene is TRBJ1-2, the V gene TRBV10-3, with 8 bases identical to TRBD1. The germline V gene has CDR1 ENHRY and CDR2 SYGVKD. The CDR3 consists of 12 residues. The junction had 6 bases not matched to a gene; V was cut back by 7 bases and J by 8 bases. The chain's CDR3 is CAINGQGMGYTF. The DNA for the CDR3 is TGTGCCATCAACGGACAGGGCATGGGCTACACCTTC.